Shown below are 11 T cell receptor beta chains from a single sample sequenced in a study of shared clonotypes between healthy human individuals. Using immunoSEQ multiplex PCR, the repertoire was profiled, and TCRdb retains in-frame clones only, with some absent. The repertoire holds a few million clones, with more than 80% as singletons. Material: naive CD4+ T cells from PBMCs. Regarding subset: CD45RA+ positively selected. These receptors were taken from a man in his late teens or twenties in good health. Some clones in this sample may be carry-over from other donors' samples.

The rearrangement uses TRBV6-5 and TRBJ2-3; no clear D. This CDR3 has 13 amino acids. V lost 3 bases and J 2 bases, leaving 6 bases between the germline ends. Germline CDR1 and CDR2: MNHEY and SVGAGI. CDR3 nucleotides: TGTGCCAGCAGTTATGCCACCACAGATACGCAGTATTTT. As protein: CASSYATTDTQYF.

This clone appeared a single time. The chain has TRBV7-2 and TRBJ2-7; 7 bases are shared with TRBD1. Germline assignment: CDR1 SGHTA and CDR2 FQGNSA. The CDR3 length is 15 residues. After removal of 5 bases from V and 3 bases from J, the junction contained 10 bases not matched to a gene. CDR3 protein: CASSLVRGQSYEQYF. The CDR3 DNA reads TGTGCCAGCAGCCTCGTGAGGGGACAGAGCTACGAGCAGTACTTC. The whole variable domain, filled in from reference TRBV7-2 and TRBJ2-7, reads GAGVSQSPSNKVTEKGKDVELRCDPISGHTALYWYRQSLGQGLEFLIYFQGNSAPDKSGLPSDRFSAERTGGSVSTLTIQRTQQEDSAVYLCASSLVRGQSYEQYFGPGTRLTVT.

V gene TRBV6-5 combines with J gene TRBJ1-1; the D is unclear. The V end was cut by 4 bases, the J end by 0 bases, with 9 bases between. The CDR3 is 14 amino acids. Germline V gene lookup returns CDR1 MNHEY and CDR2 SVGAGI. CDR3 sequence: CASSSHPMNTEAFF. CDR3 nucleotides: TGTGCCAGCAGTTCACACCCGATGAACACTGAAGCTTTCTTT.

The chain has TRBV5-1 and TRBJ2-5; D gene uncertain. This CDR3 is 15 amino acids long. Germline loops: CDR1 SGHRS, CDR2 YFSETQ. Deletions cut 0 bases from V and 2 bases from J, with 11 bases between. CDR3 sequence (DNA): TGCGCCAGCAGCTTGGGGGATGGACCACAAGAGACCCAGTACTTC. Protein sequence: CASSLGDGPQETQYF.

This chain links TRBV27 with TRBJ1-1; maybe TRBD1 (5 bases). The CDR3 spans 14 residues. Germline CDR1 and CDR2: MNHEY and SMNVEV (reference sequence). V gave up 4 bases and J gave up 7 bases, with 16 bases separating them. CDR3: CASSSSRGWGEAFF. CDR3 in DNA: TGTGCCAGCAGTTCGTCCCGGGGGTGGGGTGAAGCTTTCTTT.

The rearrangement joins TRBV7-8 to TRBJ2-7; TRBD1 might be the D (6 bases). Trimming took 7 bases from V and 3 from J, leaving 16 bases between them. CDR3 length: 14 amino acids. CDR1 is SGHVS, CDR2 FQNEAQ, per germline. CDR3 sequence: CASTRIGQNYEQYF. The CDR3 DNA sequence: TGTGCCAGCACCCGAATAGGACAGAACTACGAGCAGTACTTC.

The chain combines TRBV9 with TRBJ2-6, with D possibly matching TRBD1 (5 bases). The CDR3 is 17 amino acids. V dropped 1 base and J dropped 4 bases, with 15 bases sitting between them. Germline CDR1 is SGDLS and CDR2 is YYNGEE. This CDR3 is CASSVSSGNAGANVLTF. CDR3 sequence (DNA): TGTGCCAGCAGCGTATCGTCAGGGAATGCCGGGGCCAACGTCCTGACTTTC.

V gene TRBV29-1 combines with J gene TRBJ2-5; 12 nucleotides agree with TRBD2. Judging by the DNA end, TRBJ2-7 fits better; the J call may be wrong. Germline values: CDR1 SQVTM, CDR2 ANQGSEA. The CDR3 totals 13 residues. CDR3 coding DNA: TGCAGCGTTGAAACTAGCGGGAGGTTCGAGCAGTACTTC. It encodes CSVETSGRFEQYF.

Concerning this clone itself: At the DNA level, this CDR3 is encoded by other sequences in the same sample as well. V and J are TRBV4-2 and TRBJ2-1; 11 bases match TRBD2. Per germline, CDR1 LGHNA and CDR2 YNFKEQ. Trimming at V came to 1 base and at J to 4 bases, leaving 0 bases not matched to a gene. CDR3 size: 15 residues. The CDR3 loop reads CASSQGLAGYNEQFF. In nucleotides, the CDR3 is TGTGCCAGCAGCCAAGGACTAGCGGGATACAATGAGCAGTTCTTC.

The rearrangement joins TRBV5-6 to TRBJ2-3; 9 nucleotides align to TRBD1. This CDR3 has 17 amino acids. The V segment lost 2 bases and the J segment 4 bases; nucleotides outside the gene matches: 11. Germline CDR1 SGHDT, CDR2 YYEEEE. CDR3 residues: CASSLQTGGGFPDTQYF. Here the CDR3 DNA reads TGTGCCAGCAGCTTACAAACAGGGGGCGGTTTCCCAGATACGCAGTATTTT.

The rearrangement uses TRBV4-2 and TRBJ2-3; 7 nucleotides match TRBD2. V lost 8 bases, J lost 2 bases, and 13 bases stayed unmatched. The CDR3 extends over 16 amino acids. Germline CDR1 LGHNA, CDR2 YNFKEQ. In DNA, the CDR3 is TGTGCCAGCGCCTCGGGAGGAAGCGGAGACACAGATACGCAGTATTTT. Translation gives CASASGGSGDTDTQYF.